These 26 T cell receptor beta chains originate from one sample sequenced in a study of T cells after somatic rescue of genetic block. Only in-frame clones appear in the TCRdb table, and some are missing; sequencing was by immunoSEQ multiplex PCR. The table records 13,000 to 15,000 clones, 71% of them present only once. The sample taken for sequencing was peripheral blood mononuclear cells (PBMCs). These receptors originate from a man between 18 and 35 years old.

The chain carries TRBV28 and TRBJ2-2, with D hard to call. Per the germline V gene, CDR1 is MDHEN and CDR2 is SYDVKM. This CDR3 spans 15 amino acids. Trimming removed 0 bases from V and 3 bases from J, with 8 bases in between. The CDR3 loop is CASSLWGSYTGELFF. Written as DNA, the CDR3 is TGTGCCAGCAGTTTATGGGGCAGCTACACCGGGGAGCTGTTTTTT.

This chain uses TRBV4-1 with TRBJ2-3; D tentatively reads TRBD1 or TRBD2 (6 bases each). Germline assignment: CDR1 MGHRA and CDR2 YSYEKL. This CDR3 spans 18 amino acids. Trimming cost V 3 bases and J 2 bases, with 21 bases left between them. Written as DNA, the CDR3 is TGCGCCAGCAGCCAGAGGAACGGAGGGGGTCCGGACACAGATACGCAGTATTTT. Translating gives CASSQRNGGGPDTDTQYF.

The genes are TRBV11-3 and TRBJ2-2; the match to TRBD2 covers 12 bases. Germline V gene sequence: CDR1 SGHNT, CDR2 YENEEA. The length of the CDR3 is 16 residues. Unmatched junction bases numbered 8, after V lost 5 bases and J lost 7 bases. The CDR3 loop is CASSSQLAGGGGELFF. The CDR3 nucleotides are TGTGCCAGCAGCAGCCAACTAGCGGGAGGCGGCGGGGAGCTGTTTTTT.

This clone was counted between two and nine times. DNA for the CDR3: TGTGCCAGCAGGGGGCTCGGGACGCAGTATTTT. Its translation: CASRGLGTQYF. The rearrangement joins TRBV6-1 to TRBJ2-3, with D possibly being TRBD1 (5 bases). Germline V gene sequence: CDR1 MNHNS, CDR2 SASEGT. The CDR3 consists of 11 residues. V was cut by 6 bases and J by 9 bases, with 10 bases left in between.

The chain has TRBV7-3 and TRBJ2-3; D is undetermined. The germline CDR1 and CDR2 sequences are SGHTA and FQGTGA. Between the trimmed V and J ends, which lost 4 bases and 1 base, there was a span of 15 bases. The CDR3 has 16 residues. The CDR3 reads CASSSSQFPGTDTQYF. The DNA of the CDR3 is TGTGCCAGCAGCTCATCCCAGTTCCCTGGCACAGATACGCAGTATTTT.

DNA for the CDR3: TGTGCCAGTAGTATAGTGAGACTGGGACAGGGCACAGATACGCAGTATTTT. The encoded protein is CASSIVRLGQGTDTQYF. V usage is TRBV19 and J usage is TRBJ2-3, with TRBD1 identical over 8 bases. The CDR3 loop spans 17 amino acids. Germline values: CDR1 LNHDA, CDR2 SQIVND (reference sequence). Unmatched junction bases numbered 7, after V lost 1 base and J lost 1 base. Full variable domain (rest looked up from reference TRBV19 and TRBJ2-3): DGGITQSPKYLFRKEGQNVTLSCEQNLNHDAMYWYRQDPGQGLRLIYYSQIVNDFQKGDIAEGYSVSREKKESFPLTVTSAQKNPTAFYLCASSIVRLGQGTDTQYFGPGTRLTVL.

This clone was detected only a few times. The chain links TRBV30 to TRBJ2-2, with D possibly TRBD1 on 6 matching bases. V dropped 2 bases and J dropped 0 bases, with 13 bases sitting between them. Germline-derived CDR1 and CDR2 are GTSNPN and SVGIG (reference sequence). The length of the CDR3 is 16 residues. The CDR3 nucleotides read TGTGCCTGGAGTTCTCCGACAGGTACGAACACCGGGGAGCTGTTTTTT. As protein: CAWSSPTGTNTGELFF. The whole variable domain, remainder taken from reference TRBV30 and TRBJ2-2, is SQTIHQWPATLVQPVGSPLSLECTVEGTSNPNLYWYRQAAGRGLQLLFYSVGIGQISSEVPQNLSASRPQDRQFILSSKKLLLSDSGFYLCAWSSPTGTNTGELFFGEGSRLTVL.

V is TRBV18 and J is TRBJ2-5, with unresolved D. The CDR3 extends over 15 amino acids. V was cut by 3 bases and J by 2 bases, with 13 bases left in between. Germline CDR1 KGHSH, CDR2 LQKENI. DNA for the CDR3: TGTGCCAGCTCACCCAAACAGACACTACAAGAGACCCAGTACTTC. It encodes CASSPKQTLQETQYF.

This sequence joins TRBV6-6 and TRBJ2-3; no firm D call. V lost 4 bases and J lost 5, with 7 bases in between. CDR1 and CDR2 (germline): MNHNY, SVGAGI (reference sequence). The CDR3 consists of 12 residues. This chain's CDR3 is CASSFGGDTQYF. For the CDR3, the DNA is TGTGCCAGCAGTTTCGGTGGAGATACGCAGTATTTT.

The rearrangement uses TRBV10-3 and TRBJ1-1; weak D call: TRBD1 (5 bases). Germline V gives CDR1 ENHRY, CDR2 SYGVKD. V was shortened by 3 bases and J by 1 base, with 9 bases between the two germline ends. The CDR3 has 14 residues. CDR3 loop: CAISDRTGNTEAFF. CDR3 in DNA: TGTGCCATCAGTGACCGTACAGGGAACACTGAAGCTTTCTTT.

The V and J genes are TRBV9 and TRBJ1-2, with D hard to call. This CDR3 has 12 amino acids. Germline values: CDR1 SGDLS, CDR2 YYNGEE. The V end was cut by 4 bases, the J end by 8 bases, with 12 bases between. The CDR3 sequence: CASSLFSNGYTF. As DNA, the CDR3 is TGTGCCAGCAGCCTTTTCTCTAACGGCTACACCTTC.

The chain joins TRBV6-4 to TRBJ2-3; a weak D match, TRBD2 (6 bases). The V gene's germline CDR1 is MRHNA and CDR2 SNTAGT. Trimming pared 5 bases from V and 2 bases from J, leaving 14 bases between. The CDR3 covers 15 residues. CDR3 residues: CASSPGLRYTDTQYF. The CDR3, as DNA: TGTGCCAGCAGTCCAGGACTACGGTACACAGATACGCAGTATTTT.

This clone was recorded once. The J gene is TRBJ1-5, the V gene TRBV30, with a possible D match to TRBD1 (5 bases). The V and J ends lost 0 bases and 6 bases respectively, with 9 bases between them. The germline V gene has CDR1 GTSNPN and CDR2 SVGIG (reference sequence). This CDR3 is 13 amino acids long. The CDR3 sequence is CAWSVGGVQPQHF. CDR3 DNA: TGTGCCTGGAGTGTTGGAGGGGTTCAGCCCCAGCATTTT.

V usage is TRBV7-6 and J usage is TRBJ2-5; the D gene is possibly TRBD2 (6 bases). This CDR3 region has 16 residues. Trimming stripped 0 bases from V and 1 base from J, with 12 bases between. Germline V gene sequence: CDR1 SGHVS, CDR2 FNYEAQ. The chain's CDR3 is CASSLARRGPQETQYF. In DNA form, the CDR3 reads TGTGCCAGCAGCTTAGCAAGGCGGGGCCCCCAAGAGACCCAGTACTTC. Combining the CDR3 with reference TRBV7-6 and TRBJ2-5 gives the whole variable domain GAGVSQSPRYKVTKRGQDVALRCDPISGHVSLYWYRQALGQGPEFLTYFNYEAQQDKSGLPNDRFSAERPEGSISTLTIQRTEQRDSAMYRCASSLARRGPQETQYFGPGTRLLVL.

The chain recombines TRBV11-2 with TRBJ1-6; a possible D gene is TRBD1 (5 bases). The germline V gene has CDR1 SGHAT and CDR2 FQNNGV. The CDR3 covers 18 residues. The V end lost 1 base, the J end lost 3 bases, and 16 bases lay between the germline ends. CDR3 DNA sequence: TGTGCCAGCAGCTTAGTGGCAGAGCGGGGGATCTATAATTCACCCCTCCACTTT. Encoded protein: CASSLVAERGIYNSPLHF.

V and J are TRBV28 and TRBJ2-3; 8 nucleotides agree with TRBD2. CDR1 and CDR2 (germline): MDHEN, SYDVKM. With 5 bases clipped from V and 6 bases from J, the junction kept 7 bases outside the gene matches. This CDR3 is built from 14 residues. CDR3 sequence reads: CASSPSGTRDTQYF. DNA for the CDR3: TGTGCCAGCAGTCCGTCGGGGACTAGGGATACGCAGTATTTT.

This chain uses TRBV6-4 with TRBJ2-7; 8 bases line up with TRBD1. The CDR3 covers 14 residues. V lost 7 bases, J lost 4 bases, and 9 bases stayed unmatched. Germline values: CDR1 MRHNA, CDR2 SNTAGT. This chain's CDR3 is CASTRYRGLYEQYF. In nucleotides, the CDR3 is TGTGCCAGCACTAGATACAGGGGGTTATACGAGCAGTACTTC.

This clone was observed a few times. J is TRBJ2-7 and V is TRBV2; no clear D. Germline loops: CDR1 SNHLY, CDR2 FYNNEI. CDR3 size: 14 residues. V was cut by 4 bases and J by 2 bases, with 12 bases left in between. The CDR3 region is CASSVPTVTYEQYF. For the CDR3, the DNA is TGTGCCAGCAGTGTTCCGACTGTCACCTACGAGCAGTACTTC.

The chain employs TRBV12-5 and TRBJ1-3, with D possibly TRBD1 on 6 matching bases. Germline loops: CDR1 LGHNT, CDR2 FRNRAP. The CDR3 has 15 residues. Trimming removed 8 bases from V and 0 bases from J, with 14 bases in between. CDR3: CASRSTGHSGNTIYF. The DNA for the CDR3 is TGTGCTAGTAGATCGACAGGCCACTCTGGAAACACCATATATTTT.

CDR3 nucleotide sequence: TGTGCCAGCTCACCAAGACAGGGACAACTCTCTGGAAACACCATATATTTT. Protein: CASSPRQGQLSGNTIYF. The rearrangement links TRBV18 to TRBJ1-3; TRBD1 agrees at 7 bases. The CDR3 has 17 residues. V shed 2 bases and J 0 bases; nucleotides not matched to a gene: 7. The V gene's germline CDR1 is KGHSH and CDR2 LQKENI.

Relative to its sample, this clone is medium-sized (0.01 to 0.1%). The sample contains more than one DNA sequence encoding this CDR3. V usage is TRBV28 and J usage is TRBJ1-6; D remains ambiguous. Germline V lookup: CDR1 MDHEN, CDR2 SYDVKM. CDR3 length equals 17 residues. V gave up 5 bases and J gave up 0 bases, with 14 bases separating them. The CDR3 DNA reads TGTGCCAGCAGTACTTACAGCCTAAGCTCCTATAATTCACCCCTCCACTTT. Protein product: CASSTYSLSSYNSPLHF.

The gene calls are TRBV27 and TRBJ2-7, with 8 bases that match TRBD1. CDR1 MNHEY and CDR2 SMNVEV come from the germline V gene (reference sequence). Trimming took 3 bases from V and 3 from J; bases not matched to a gene: 7. This CDR3 has 15 amino acids. This chain's CDR3 is CASSFRQGASYEQYF. As DNA, the CDR3 is TGTGCCAGCAGTTTCAGGCAGGGGGCGAGCTACGAGCAGTACTTC.

This clone was seen a handful of times. The gene calls are TRBV27 and TRBJ2-6, with D perhaps TRBD1 (6 bases). V was cut by 7 bases and J by 0 bases, with 19 bases left in between. CDR3 length: 18 amino acids. Germline CDR1 is MNHEY and CDR2 is SMNVEV (reference sequence). The CDR3 coding sequence is TGTGCCAGCACCCTCATCTTTACAGGGTTCTCTGGGGCCAACGTCCTGACTTTC. This encodes CASTLIFTGFSGANVLTF.

This clone was recorded once. The chain has TRBV10-2 and TRBJ1-2; 8 bases match TRBD1. CDR1 is WSHSY, CDR2 SAAADI, per germline. The CDR3 extends over 14 amino acids. V gave up 8 bases and J gave up 8 bases; unmatched junction bases: 13. The CDR3 sequence is CASQRGGQGGGYTF. Written as DNA, the CDR3 is TGCGCCAGCCAGCGAGGAGGACAGGGCGGGGGCTACACCTTC.

The V call is TRBV7-2, the J call TRBJ1-2; a weak D match, TRBD1 (6 bases). Germline V gene data show CDR1 as SGHTA and CDR2 as FQGNSA. Trimming removed 0 bases at V and 4 bases at J, with 12 bases between. This CDR3 is 15 amino acids long. The CDR3 sequence is CASSLALGGTYGYTF. The CDR3 DNA reads as TGTGCCAGCAGCTTAGCTCTAGGGGGAACCTATGGCTACACCTTC.

The table lists this clone with a few counts. The chain links TRBV5-1 to TRBJ2-5, with D possibly matching TRBD2 (6 bases). The DNA end is a closer match to TRBJ2-7, so the J assignment may be wrong. The germline V gene encodes CDR1 SGHRS and CDR2 YFSETQ. The CDR3 loop spans 15 amino acids. The DNA of the CDR3 is TGCGCCAGCAGCTTGGATACGGGAGAATCGATCGAGCAGTACTTC. Translating it yields CASSLDTGESIEQYF.